This TCR beta chain was captured by sequencing in a study of early T cells in non-severe SARS-CoV-2 infection (dated by TCRdb to the early 2020s). For context, the study as a whole: TCR sequencing used bulk RNA from unsorted whole blood, so alpha and beta chains could not be paired. Study-level results and caveats: VDJdb matching was skewed toward anti-spike CD8 responses and likely underestimated virus-specific expansions by missing private and CD4 specificities.

Worth noting for this clonotype: What antigen it recognizes has not been identified. No much larger clonotype is one base removed from it; base qualities were not supplied.

Counted from cysteine to phenylalanine, this CDR3 has 16 amino acids. The only DNA kept is the CDR3, 48 bases in frame from the first base. The library was made by 5' RACE. The instrument was a NextSeq 500. Unique molecular identifiers were attached to individual cDNA molecules in the TCR library protocol so that sequencing error and PCR bias could be corrected. Sequencing covered both TCR alpha and beta chains, and within each sample the abundances of alpha and beta sequences were tightly co-correlated. On the authors' methods: Decombinator V4 was used to annotate the V gene, J gene and CDR3 of the TCR sequences. TCRs were defined as expanded if a significant change between any two time points was detected under a Poisson model with p below 0.0001. Abundances of TCRs were expressed as counts per million after normalisation to the total number of TCRs sequenced in each sample. TRAV1-2 paired with TRAJ12, TRAJ20 or TRAJ33 defined MAIT TCRs, while TRAV10 paired with TRAJ18 defined iNKT TCRs. VDJdb, accessed 1 November 2021, was searched for CMV, EBV and SARS-CoV-2 annotated TCRs, with TCRs annotated for multiple antigens excluded. TCRdb reran the public reads through fastp at Q25 and MiXCR, keeping productive beta chains. Duplicate CDR3 protein sequences are folded into a single record with the most common DNA and genes. Clone size and V and J calls follow TCRdb, not the original study. For this sample there are about 92,000 distinct CDR3 sequences; roughly 17% appear just once. Clones ranked in the top ten supply 1.3% of the sample.

This was a case-control study nested in a cohort of healthcare workers in London, UK, who had nasopharyngeal swab PCR tests and blood samples taken every week. Healthcare workers were enrolled in the week of the UK lockdown, from 23 to 31 March 2020, and were followed every week for up to roughly 15 weeks. The rearranged chain carries TRBV21-1 and TRBJ2-5. TRBV21-1 is described as a pseudogene. Material for sequencing was whole blood. The TCR originated in an adult who was a healthcare worker with PCR-confirmed SARS-CoV-2 infection or an uninfected control (not recorded which). The CDR3 loop reads CASSSIYFKTQETQYF. DNA sequence: TGTGCCAGCAGCTCCATTTATTTTAAGACACAAGAGACCCAGTACTTC.